The text below deals with one TCR beta chain. The target antigen is unknown. CDR1 SQVTM and CDR2 ANQGSEA come from the germline V gene. CDR3 length: 15 residues. V shed 6 bases and J 4 bases; nucleotides not matched to a gene: 7. The authors sorted CD4+ and CD8+ T cells from PBMCs. The data are from a study of CD8+ T cells in alopecia areata. Study-level results: Possibly as an HLA-related effect, TCR sharing across patients appeared less clear than in mice. Higher clonality than in normal scalp was seen in lesional scalp, especially alopecia totalis/universalis.

As the sequencing template, cDNA was produced by extracting RNA and reverse transcribing it. Here immunoSEQ multiplex PCR was the method, and the copy in TCRdb shows in-frame clones only, minus some. The sample holds about 140,000 clones, roughly 50% seen once. Sample: CD4+ T cells sorted from blood. This TCR came from a human donor in good health. V and J are TRBV29-1 and TRBJ2-5; 14 bases map to TRBD2. The CDR3 DNA reads TGCAGCGTCAAGGGACTAGCGGGAGTCGGAGAGACCCAGTACTTC. Translating gives CSVKGLAGVGETQYF. The full variable domain, in which reference TRBV29-1 and TRBJ2-5 provide the parts outside the CDR3, is SAVISQKPSRDICQRGTSLTIQCQVDSQVTMMFWYRQQPGQSLTLIATANQGSEATYESGFVIDKFPISRPNLTFSTLTVSNMSPEDSSIYLCSVKGLAGVGETQYFGPGTRLLVL.